This TCR beta chain was profiled in a study of blood T cell repertoires in COVID-19. Turning to the study itself: The cDNA or gDNA used as material had been derived from T cells, B-cell-depleted T cells, or PBMCs.

Measured with immunoSEQ multiplex PCR; TCRdb has only the in-frame clones, and not every one. The sample holds 40,000 to 55,000 clones, around nine tenths seen once. The CDR3 length is 15 residues. CDR1 and CDR2 from the germline V gene are LGHDT and YNNKEL (reference sequence). V lost 1 base to trimming and J lost 0 bases, with 9 bases between them. The clonotype comes from a man aged 45 to 65 with active COVID-19. The J gene is TRBJ1-2, the V gene TRBV3-1 (or the pseudogene TRBV3-2); D remains ambiguous. The sequenced sample was peripheral blood. CDR3 in DNA: TGTGCCAGCAGCCAAGGCGGGATCACTAACTATGGCTACACCTTC. Its translation is CASSQGGITNYGYTF.